The 21 T cell receptor beta chains below were found in one sample sequenced in a study of blood T cell repertoires in COVID-19 (dated by TCRdb to about 2020). Preparation of the library involved the immunoSEQ multiplex PCR assay. The table was pulled from immuneACCESS by TCRdb, which kept in-frame rearrangements only. Such tables lose some clones; where checked, under half of the loss comes from unresolved V genes, and the rest has no known cause. For this sample there are hundreds of thousands of clones; about four fifths appear just once. The ten largest clones represent around 3.5% of the sample. Sequenced input: PBMCs or T cells enriched from blood (not recorded which). The source of these receptors is a woman aged 40-49 years who had been exposed to COVID-19.

The CDR3 spells CASSLAGTGLTFTGGYTF. In nucleotides, the CDR3 is TGCGCCAGCAGCTTGGCCGGGACAGGGTTAACATTTACGGGAGGCTACACCTTC. The rearrangement uses TRBV5-1 and TRBJ1-2; TRBD1 agrees at 9 bases. Germline CDR1 SGHRS, CDR2 YFSETQ. The J segment lost 8 bases and the V segment lost 0 bases, leaving 17 bases of the junction unmatched. The CDR3 contains 18 residues.

The genes are TRBV28 and TRBJ1-4; weak D call: TRBD1 (5 bases). There are 14 residues in the CDR3. Trimming removed 6 bases from V and 12 bases from J, with 20 bases in between. Germline assignment: CDR1 MDHEN and CDR2 SYDVKM. DNA of the CDR3: TGTGCCAGCAGACACGACGGGACTGCTGGGGAACTGTTTTTT. Residues: CASRHDGTAGELFF.

The rearrangement links TRBV10-1 to TRBJ2-2; the match to TRBD2 covers 11 bases. The CDR3 loop spans 16 amino acids. Germline CDR1 reads WNHNN; CDR2 reads SYGVQD (reference sequence). V shed 7 bases, J shed 6 bases, and the junction held 10 bases outside the gene matches. The DNA of the CDR3 is TGCGCCAGCACCGGGGGACTAGCGGACCTGCCCGGGGAGCTGTTTTTT. Amino acid sequence: CASTGGLADLPGELFF.

The V call is TRBV15, the J call TRBJ2-1; 7 bases agree with TRBD1. Germline V lookup: CDR1 LNHNV, CDR2 YYDKDF (reference sequence). The CDR3 runs to 16 residues. Germline trimming cut 3 bases from V and 4 bases from J; bases unmatched to any gene: 9. CDR3 region: CATSSPGDRPYNEQFF. The CDR3 DNA reads as TGTGCCACCAGCAGCCCCGGGGACAGACCATACAATGAGCAGTTCTTC.

The V and J genes are TRBV5-1 and TRBJ2-2; D is perhaps TRBD2 (5 bases). The V gene lost 4 bases and the J gene lost 6 bases, with 16 bases spanning the gap. CDR1 and CDR2 from the germline V gene are SGHRS and YFSETQ. The CDR3 has 15 residues. CDR3 loop: CASSPMRADSGELFF. CDR3 DNA: TGCGCCAGCAGCCCGATGCGGGCGGACTCCGGGGAGCTGTTTTTT.

The DNA for the CDR3 is TGTGCTAGTGGTTTCATCGGGGGGAACTCTGGAAACACCATATATTTT. Translation: CASGFIGGNSGNTIYF. The chain carries TRBV12-5 and TRBJ1-3; D possibly corresponds to TRBD1 (5 bases). Germline CDR1 reads LGHNT; CDR2 reads FRNRAP. The CDR3 has 16 amino acids. The ends were cut back, 3 bases at V and 0 bases at J, with 12 bases in the middle.

The rearrangement uses TRBV19 and TRBJ2-1; D might be TRBD1 (6 bases). The CDR3 is 13 residues long. V shed 2 bases and J shed 7 bases, with 9 bases lying between them. Germline V gives CDR1 LNHDA, CDR2 SQIVND (reference sequence). The CDR3 protein is CASSIHRENEQFF. DNA of the CDR3: TGTGCCAGTAGTATACACAGGGAGAATGAGCAGTTCTTC.

Turning to this clone: The sample carries other DNA sequences with the same CDR3. V usage is TRBV7-2 and J usage is TRBJ1-1; 8 nucleotides align to TRBD1. The V segment lost 1 base and the J segment 8 bases; nucleotides outside the gene matches: 3. Germline assignment: CDR1 SGHTA and CDR2 FQGNSA. This CDR3 has 13 residues. This CDR3 is CASSLGRDREAFF. CDR3 DNA sequence: TGTGCCAGCAGCTTAGGAAGGGACAGGGAAGCTTTCTTT.

This clone appeared a single time. The genes are TRBV6-1 and TRBJ2-7; D may be TRBD2 (6 bases). The germline gives CDR1 MNHNS, CDR2 SASEGT. The CDR3 sequence is 16 residues long. V was clipped by 2 bases and J by 3 bases, with 17 bases between them. This CDR3 reads CASSEPGVGSYYEQYF. CDR3 nucleotides: TGTGCCAGCAGTGAACCGGGGGTGGGGAGTTACTACGAGCAGTACTTC.

This clone was found once. This rearrangement joins TRBV28 to TRBJ2-3, with D perhaps matching TRBD1 (5 bases). V dropped 6 bases and J dropped 0 bases, with 10 bases sitting between them. Per germline, CDR1 MDHEN and CDR2 SYDVKM. The CDR3 consists of 14 residues. The CDR3 here is CASRTGHSTDTQYF. The DNA for the CDR3 is TGTGCCAGCAGGACCGGACATAGCACAGATACGCAGTATTTT.

This rearrangement joins TRBV4-3 to TRBJ2-7; D gene ambiguous. The CDR3 runs 14 residues. Germline values: CDR1 LGHNA, CDR2 YSLEER. Trimming took 0 bases from V and 2 from J, leaving 8 bases between them. CDR3 residues: CASSQEARTYEQYF. The CDR3 nucleotides are TGCGCCAGCAGCCAAGAAGCCAGGACCTACGAGCAGTACTTC.

This clone appeared a few times. The gene calls are TRBV18 and TRBJ2-1; TRBD2 agrees at 13 bases. J was trimmed by 7 bases and V by 2 bases; bases with no gene match: 8. The CDR3 runs 17 residues. Germline loops: CDR1 KGHSH, CDR2 LQKENI. The CDR3 nucleotides are TGTGCCAGCTCACCAAGAAGCACTAGCGGGGGGGATAATGAGCAGTTCTTC. This encodes CASSPRSTSGGDNEQFF.

Comment on this clone: The sample carries other DNA sequences with the same CDR3. This chain uses TRBV3-1 (or the pseudogene TRBV3-2) with TRBJ1-2; 7 bases line up with TRBD1. The CDR3 spans 14 residues. Germline CDR1 reads LGHDT; CDR2 reads YNNKEL (reference sequence). J gave up 1 base and V 4 bases, and 3 bases lay outside the gene matches. In DNA, the CDR3 is TGTGCCAGCAGCCGACAGGGTGATAACTATGGCTACACCTTC. Translated: CASSRQGDNYGYTF.

The chain links TRBV5-1 to TRBJ2-4, with 7 bases lining up with TRBD2. Germline V CDR1 and CDR2: SGHRS, YFSETQ. V lost 3 bases to trimming and J lost 1 base; unmatched junction nucleotides: 4. The CDR3 runs to 15 residues. CDR3 in DNA: TGCGCCAGCAGCTCTGGGGAGGGGGCCAAAAACATTCAGTACTTC. It specifies CASSSGEGAKNIQYF.

In DNA, the CDR3 is TGTGCTAGTGGTGCCTCCGGGACAGGGAAGGCTGGCTACACCTTC. It encodes CASGASGTGKAGYTF. The chain carries TRBV12-5 and TRBJ1-2; 9 bases line up with TRBD1. Germline V gene data show CDR1 as LGHNT and CDR2 as FRNRAP. The V gene end was trimmed by 5 bases and the J gene end by 7 bases; junction bases not matched to a gene: 11. The CDR3 has 15 residues.

The V and J genes are TRBV19 and TRBJ1-1; the match to TRBD1 covers 7 bases. The CDR3 spans 14 residues. CDR1 and CDR2 from the germline V gene are LNHDA and SQIVND (reference sequence). Germline trimming cut 7 bases from V and 5 bases from J; bases unmatched to any gene: 10. CDR3 nucleotides: TGTGCCAGTAACGTAGGGGGCGCGGTGACTGAAGCTTTCTTT. As protein: CASNVGGAVTEAFF.

The chain's CDR3 is CASSSPPGQGATFF. The CDR3, as DNA: TGCGCCAGCAGCTCGCCTCCGGGACAGGGGGCAACTTTCTTT. V is TRBV5-1 and J is TRBJ1-1, with 12 bases aligning to TRBD1. Germline V gives CDR1 SGHRS, CDR2 YFSETQ. The CDR3 has 14 residues. Trimming at V came to 3 bases and at J to 12 bases, leaving 9 bases not matched to a gene. Full variable domain (outside the CDR3, taken from reference TRBV5-1 and TRBJ1-1): KAGVTQTPRYLIKTRGQQVTLSCSPISGHRSVSWYQQTPGQGLQFLFEYFSETQRNKGNFPGRFSGRQFSNSRSEMNVSTLELGDSALYLCASSSPPGQGATFFGQGTRLTVV.

The chain has TRBV7-9 and TRBJ1-1, with TRBD1 identical over 8 bases. From germline, CDR1 is SEHNR and CDR2 FQNEAQ (reference sequence). CDR3 length: 14 amino acids. V was pared by 0 bases and J by 11 bases, with 8 bases of the junction left unmatched. This chain's CDR3 is CASSLATDRVSAFF. CDR3 DNA sequence: TGTGCCAGCAGCTTAGCTACGGACAGGGTATCGGCTTTCTTT.

V is TRBV6-2 or TRBV6-3 and J is TRBJ2-7; 15 nucleotides align to TRBD2. Trimming cost V 6 bases and J 5 bases; bases outside gene matches: 8. This CDR3 contains 16 residues. Germline CDR1 reads MNHEY; CDR2 reads SVGEGT. The CDR3 DNA is TGTGCCAGCAGCCGGACTAGCGGGGGGGCGTATGACGAGCAGTACTTC. Translating gives CASSRTSGGAYDEQYF.

The chain recombines TRBV25-1 with TRBJ2-3; 7 bases are a match to TRBD1. V shed 0 bases, J shed 5 bases, and the junction held 8 bases outside the gene matches. Germline assignment: CDR1 MGHDK and CDR2 SYGVNS. The CDR3 loop spans 16 amino acids. The CDR3 protein is CASSEYGRGLVDTQYF. The CDR3, as DNA: TGTGCCAGCAGTGAATATGGAAGGGGGCTTGTAGATACGCAGTATTTT.

The chain recombines TRBV7-8 with TRBJ2-5; 7 positions agree with TRBD2. CDR1 is SGHVS and CDR2 is FQNEAQ in the germline V gene. Trimming took 5 bases from V and 2 from J; bases not matched to a gene: 11. The CDR3 length is 16 residues. The CDR3 spells CASSLPRGLPQETQYF. The CDR3 region has the DNA TGTGCCAGCAGCCTGCCCCGGGGACTACCACAAGAGACCCAGTACTTC.